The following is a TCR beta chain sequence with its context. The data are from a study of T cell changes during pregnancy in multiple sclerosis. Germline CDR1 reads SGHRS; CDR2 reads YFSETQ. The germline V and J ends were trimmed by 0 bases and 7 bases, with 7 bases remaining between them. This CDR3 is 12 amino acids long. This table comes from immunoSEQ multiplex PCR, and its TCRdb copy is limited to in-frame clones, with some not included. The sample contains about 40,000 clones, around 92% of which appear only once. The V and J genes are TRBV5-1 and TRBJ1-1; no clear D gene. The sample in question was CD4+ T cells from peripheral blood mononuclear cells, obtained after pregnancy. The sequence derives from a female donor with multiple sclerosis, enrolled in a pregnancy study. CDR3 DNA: TGCGCCAGCAGCTTGGGACTGAGTGAAGCTTTCTTT. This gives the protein CASSLGLSEAFF.